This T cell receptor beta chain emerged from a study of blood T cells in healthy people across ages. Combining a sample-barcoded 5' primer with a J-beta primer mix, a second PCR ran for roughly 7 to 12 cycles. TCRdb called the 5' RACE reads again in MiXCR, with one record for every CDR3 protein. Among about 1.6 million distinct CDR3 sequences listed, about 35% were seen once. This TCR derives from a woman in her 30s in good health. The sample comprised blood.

This chain's CDR3 is CASSRELAGRREQYF. The CDR3 DNA reads TGCGCCAGCAGCCGGGAGTTAGCGGGACGAAGGGAGCAGTACTTC. The J gene is TRBJ2-7, the V gene TRBV5-1, with 8 bases fitting TRBD2. The CDR3 extends over 15 amino acids. Germline V gene lookup returns CDR1 SGHRS and CDR2 YFSETQ. J gave up 7 bases and V 4 bases, and 13 bases lay outside the gene matches.